This T cell receptor (beta chain) derives from a study of T cell clusters in autoimmune cytopenias. Broader study findings: Physiological T cell clusters of healthy donors were apparently absent in primary autoimmune cytopenia patients.

One tube held mixed TRB-A and TRB-B primer pools for touch-down PCR. TCRdb reprocessed the multiplex PCR reads and keeps a single row for each CDR3 protein, giving no DNA. Its table records 9,500 to 11,000 distinct CDR3 sequences. This clonotype is medium-sized by frequency. What it binds is not known. About 37,500 genome equivalents of blood DNA were amplified for TRB. Germline V gene data show CDR1 as SQVTM and CDR2 as ANQGSEA. This CDR3 is built from 14 residues. The same specimen was also included in a second study, on T cell repertoires in aging, cancer and after chemotherapy.

V usage is TRBV29-1 and J usage is TRBJ2-6; TCRdb's D call, TRBD2, is unchecked because there is no DNA. The receptor was isolated from a human donor in good health. Sequencing input: peripheral blood. The CDR3 spells CSVRTGSGANVLTF.